This record covers a single TCR beta chain. Trimming removed 3 bases from V and 6 bases from J, with 20 bases in between. The CDR3 runs 16 residues. Germline loops: CDR1 MDHEN, CDR2 SYDVKM. This specimen comes from a study of shared clonotypes between healthy human individuals. Here immunoSEQ multiplex PCR was the method, and the copy in TCRdb shows in-frame clones only, minus some. The sample lists around 370,000 clones, roughly 96% occurring once. The source is a man aged 25 to 40 in good health. J is TRBJ1-1 and V is TRBV28; D gene uncertain. Input material: memory CD8+ T cells sorted from blood. Subset: CD45RO+ cells pooled with CCR7-negative TemRA cells. CDR3 region: CASSLAGRVSVAEAFF. CDR3 DNA sequence: TGTGCCAGCAGTTTGGCCGGACGGGTGTCCGTCGCTGAAGCTTTCTTT.